The clone carrying this TCR beta chain was counted at least ten times. Its antigen is not known. The source of the sample is a study of T cells after yellow fever vaccination. About the study: Preparation of fractions with low cell numbers was performed using SMART-Seq v4 Ultra Low Input. General study points: Subsequent booster samples again held most clones from primary vaccination (around 96% CD4, about 90% CD8).

TCRdb redid the calling of the 5' RACE reads with MiXCR, one entry per CDR3 protein. The sample records approximately 160,000 distinct CDR3 sequences, approximately 6.2% being singletons. Here the sequenced sample was CD4+ T cells sorted from PBMCs, taken on the day of the first yellow fever vaccination. This receptor was obtained from a man younger than 35 who received the YFV17D yellow fever vaccine.

The CDR3 nucleotides are TGTGCCAGCAGTTCCTTGAACAGACAAGAGACCCAGTACTTC. Its protein product is CASSSLNRQETQYF. This chain links TRBV12-3 or TRBV12-4 with TRBJ2-5; no firm D call. V lost 4 bases, J lost 2 bases, and 11 bases lay in between. The CDR3 runs 14 residues.